One sample yielded the 28 T cell receptor beta chains listed below, sequenced in a study of identical twins. Each CDR3 protein gets one entry after TCRdb re-called the 5' RACE reads with MiXCR. The sample includes roughly 690,000 distinct CDR3 sequences, 21% of them seen just once. Separately, the same data were catalogued under a study of T cells expressing NK-cell markers.

The sample comprised PBMCs. The receptors derive from a woman aged 18-29 years in good health.

This clonotype was observed a few times. The CDR3 DNA sequence: TGTGCCAGCACCCGGGACGTCCCAGATACGCAGTATTTT. Residues: CASTRDVPDTQYF. The V call is TRBV5-6, the J call TRBJ2-3; tentatively, D is TRBD1 or TRBD2 (5 bases each). The CDR3 spans 13 residues. V shed 6 bases and J shed 4 bases, with 12 bases lying between them. CDR1 is SGHDT, CDR2 YYEEEE, per germline.

The chain is built from TRBV12-3 or TRBV12-4 and TRBJ2-3; a weak D match, TRBD2 (6 bases). The ends were cut back, 7 bases at V and 4 bases at J, with 15 bases in the middle. The CDR3 has 14 amino acids. The CDR3 loop reads CASTLTRRADTQYF. CDR3 coding DNA: TGTGCCAGCACCTTGACTAGGAGGGCAGATACGCAGTATTTT.

The V call is TRBV12-3 or TRBV12-4, the J call TRBJ2-7; TRBD2 matches at 16 bases. V dropped 5 bases and J dropped 2; count of bases not matched to a gene: 6. This CDR3 has 17 amino acids. The CDR3 bases are TGTGCCAGCAGTCCGGGGGGGACTAGCGGGAGGGCCTACGAGCAGTACTTC. Amino acid sequence: CASSPGGTSGRAYEQYF.

This clonotype was seen ten or more times. The chain links TRBV6-5 to TRBJ2-1; the match to TRBD1 covers 7 bases. Per the germline V gene, CDR1 is MNHEY and CDR2 is SVGAGI. Trimming took 2 bases from V and 2 from J; bases not matched to a gene: 3. CDR3 length: 15 residues. This CDR3 reads CASSYGQGAYNEQFF. In DNA, the CDR3 is TGTGCCAGCAGTTACGGGCAGGGGGCCTACAATGAGCAGTTCTTC.

The rearrangement links TRBV20-1 to TRBJ1-5; D not resolved. The length of the CDR3 is 14 residues. In germline, CDR1 is DFQATT, CDR2 SNEGSKA (reference sequence). Trimming stripped 6 bases from V and 7 bases from J, with 19 bases between. CDR3 sequence reads: CSASQQSSEQPQHF. The CDR3 nucleotides read TGCAGTGCGTCCCAGCAAAGTAGTGAACAGCCCCAGCATTTT.

The rearrangement joins TRBV12-3 or TRBV12-4 to TRBJ1-1, with 7 bases that match TRBD1. The CDR3 runs 13 residues. V dropped 7 bases and J dropped 4; count of bases not matched to a gene: 6. This chain's CDR3 is CASNGRGGTEAFF. The CDR3, as DNA: TGTGCCAGCAATGGCAGGGGGGGCACTGAAGCTTTCTTT.

This clonotype was detected a few times. V gene TRBV12-3 or TRBV12-4 combines with J gene TRBJ2-5; 8 bases agree with TRBD2. There are 15 residues in the CDR3. The J segment lost 5 bases and the V segment lost 10 bases, leaving 15 bases of the junction unmatched. The CDR3, as DNA: TGTGCCACCTCAATTGGGCCCAGCGGGAGCGAGACCCAGTACTTC. Translating gives CATSIGPSGSETQYF.

The CDR3 region is CATSRAGGNEQFF. CDR3 coding DNA: TGTGCCACCAGCAGAGCGGGGGGGAATGAGCAGTTCTTC. The chain combines TRBV15 with TRBJ2-1, with 8 nucleotides matching TRBD2. The germline V gene encodes CDR1 LNHNV and CDR2 YYDKDF (reference sequence). CDR3 size: 13 residues. V lost 1 base to trimming and J lost 7 bases; unmatched junction nucleotides: 0.

The CDR3 here is CASPGTGGQQFF. For the CDR3, the DNA is TGTGCCAGTCCCGGGACAGGGGGCCAGCAGTTCTTC. The chain carries TRBV2 and TRBJ2-1, with TRBD1 matching over 12 bases. The CDR3 totals 12 residues. Germline-derived CDR1 and CDR2 are SNHLY and FYNNEI. The V gene end was trimmed by 9 bases and the J gene end by 11 bases; junction bases not matched to a gene: 5.

This clonotype has only a few counts. V is TRBV12-3 or TRBV12-4 and J is TRBJ1-2; maybe TRBD1 (6 bases). The length of the CDR3 is 13 residues. Trimming removed 2 bases from V and 8 bases from J, with 12 bases in between. This CDR3 is CASSLSRGNGYTF. The CDR3 nucleotides are TGTGCCAGCAGTTTAAGCAGGGGAAACGGCTACACCTTC.

This clonotype appeared a few times. J is TRBJ2-3 and V is TRBV7-2; 14 bases align to TRBD2. J was trimmed by 5 bases and V by 5 bases; bases with no gene match: 6. This CDR3 has 16 amino acids. Germline V gives CDR1 SGHTA, CDR2 FQGNSA. The CDR3 DNA sequence: TGTGCCAGCAGCGCCGGACTAGCGGGAGGACAAGATACGCAGTATTTT. Residues: CASSAGLAGGQDTQYF. The complete variable domain, with remaining parts taken from reference TRBV7-2 and TRBJ2-3, reads GAGVSQSPSNKVTEKGKDVELRCDPISGHTALYWYRQSLGQGLEFLIYFQGNSAPDKSGLPSDRFSAERTGGSVSTLTIQRTQQEDSAVYLCASSAGLAGGQDTQYFGPGTRLTVL.

This chain uses TRBV7-9 with TRBJ2-1; TRBD2 matches at 12 bases. The CDR3 has 15 amino acids. The V and J ends lost 6 bases and 5 bases, in that order; junction bases with no gene match: 5. From germline, CDR1 is SEHNR and CDR2 FQNEAQ (reference sequence). The CDR3 here is CASRPSGRADNEQFF. In DNA form, the CDR3 reads TGTGCCAGCAGACCTAGCGGGAGGGCCGACAATGAGCAGTTCTTC.

V is TRBV29-1 and J is TRBJ2-1; 7 bases line up with TRBD1. V lost 7 bases to trimming and J lost 4 bases; unmatched junction nucleotides: 10. This CDR3 region has 14 residues. CDR1 is SQVTM and CDR2 is ANQGSEA in the germline V gene. The CDR3 loop reads CSGRRDRHYNEQFF. CDR3 nucleotide sequence: TGCAGCGGGCGACGGGACAGACATTACAATGAGCAGTTCTTC.

This clonotype was seen only a few times. The chain recombines TRBV20-1 with TRBJ2-2; perhaps TRBD2 as D (5 bases). CDR1 is DFQATT and CDR2 is SNEGSKA in the germline V gene (reference sequence). The CDR3 totals 15 residues. V gave up 4 bases and J gave up 7 bases, with 19 bases separating them. This CDR3 reads CSATLLRGSGGELFF. The CDR3 nucleotides are TGCAGTGCTACCCTTCTACGGGGTTCAGGCGGGGAGCTGTTTTTT.

V gene TRBV25-1 combines with J gene TRBJ2-7; D gene uncertain. The CDR3 sequence is 12 residues long. CDR1 and CDR2 (germline): MGHDK, SYGVNS. V was cut by 1 base and J by 9 bases, with 10 bases left in between. The CDR3 DNA follows: TGTGCCAGCAGTGAATCGGACCGTCGGCAGTACTTC. Encoded protein: CASSESDRRQYF.

This clonotype has more than one count but fewer than ten. The rearrangement joins TRBV15 to TRBJ1-5; the D is unclear. The CDR3 runs to 11 residues. Germline V gene sequence: CDR1 LNHNV, CDR2 YYDKDF (reference sequence). The V gene lost 0 bases and the J gene lost 10 bases, with 4 bases spanning the gap. The chain's CDR3 is CATSRDVPQHF. DNA for the CDR3: TGTGCCACCAGCAGAGACGTACCCCAGCATTTT.

This clonotype was observed a handful of times. As DNA, the CDR3 is TGTGCCACCAGCAGAGATGCAGGACTAGCGGACTACGAGCAGTACTTC. It encodes CATSRDAGLADYEQYF. The V call is TRBV15, the J call TRBJ2-7; 10 nucleotides agree with TRBD2. CDR1 and CDR2 (germline): LNHNV, YYDKDF (reference sequence). This CDR3 is 16 amino acids long. Trimming took 0 bases from V and 3 from J; bases not matched to a gene: 5.

This clonotype was detected only a few times. The chain carries TRBV7-2 and TRBJ2-7; 9 nucleotides line up with TRBD1. Germline V lookup: CDR1 SGHTA, CDR2 FQGNSA. Trimming at V came to 5 bases and at J to 1 base, leaving 6 bases not matched to a gene. This CDR3 contains 15 residues. The DNA of the CDR3 is TGTGCCAGCAGCCAACCTGGGACAGGGTCCTACGAGCAGTACTTC. Its protein is CASSQPGTGSYEQYF.

This clonotype was counted a few times. This sequence joins TRBV6-5 and TRBJ2-3; D is ambiguous. This CDR3 spans 17 amino acids. V was clipped by 0 bases and J by 0 bases, with 13 bases between them. Germline V gene sequence: CDR1 MNHEY, CDR2 SVGAGI. As DNA, the CDR3 is TGTGCCAGCAGTTACTCGCAATCGGTTCGGAGCACAGATACGCAGTATTTT. This gives the protein CASSYSQSVRSTDTQYF.

This clonotype was seen just once. The chain combines TRBV20-1 with TRBJ2-5, with a tentative D call TRBD2 (5 bases). V lost 3 bases, J lost 3 bases, and 8 bases lay in between. The CDR3 spans 12 residues. Per germline, CDR1 DFQATT and CDR2 SNEGSKA (reference sequence). CDR3 DNA: TGCAGTGCTAGTCAAGCGGAAGAGACCCAGTACTTC. Its protein is CSASQAEETQYF.

This clonotype was found a few times. This chain uses TRBV15 with TRBJ2-5, with no clear D. Per germline, CDR1 LNHNV and CDR2 YYDKDF (reference sequence). CDR3 size: 12 residues. Trimming took off 6 bases at V and 0 bases at J, with 5 bases between the two ends. The CDR3 nucleotides are TGTGCCACCAGAATGTACCAAGAGACCCAGTACTTC. It yields the protein CATRMYQETQYF.

This clonotype was counted a few times. The chain employs TRBV9 and TRBJ1-2; D is unclear. This CDR3 is 12 amino acids long. V gave up 4 bases and J gave up 7 bases, with 11 bases separating them. CDR1 SGDLS and CDR2 YYNGEE come from the germline V gene. CDR3 DNA sequence: TGTGCCAGCAGCTCCGGCCATTCTGGCTACACCTTC. It yields the protein CASSSGHSGYTF. Supplemented by reference TRBV9 and TRBJ1-2, the full variable domain reads DSGVTQTPKHLITATGQRVTLRCSPRSGDLSVYWYQQSLDQGLQFLIQYYNGEERAKGNILERFSAQQFPDLHSELNLSSLELGDSALYFCASSSGHSGYTFGSGTRLTVV.

This clonotype turned up a few times. This rearrangement joins TRBV7-2 to TRBJ2-5; D remains unclear. V shed 2 bases and J shed 7 bases, with 8 bases lying between them. Germline CDR1 SGHTA, CDR2 FQGNSA. The CDR3 loop spans 12 amino acids. Here the CDR3 reads CASSLPWGTQYF. CDR3 nucleotides: TGTGCCAGCAGCTTACCCTGGGGGACCCAGTACTTC.

This clonotype was observed a few times. The V gene is TRBV5-1, the J gene TRBJ1-1; D unresolved. The V and J ends lost 0 bases and 8 bases respectively, with 11 bases between them. In germline, CDR1 is SGHRS, CDR2 YFSETQ. The CDR3 runs to 13 residues. CDR3 sequence: CASSLVVGAEAFF. CDR3 bases: TGCGCCAGCAGCTTGGTAGTAGGAGCCGAAGCTTTCTTT.

This rearrangement joins TRBV27 to TRBJ2-7; TRBD2 matches 9 bases. V lost 1 base to trimming and J lost 2 bases; unmatched junction nucleotides: 3. The CDR3 has 15 residues. Germline assignment: CDR1 MNHEY and CDR2 SMNVEV (reference sequence). CDR3 loop: CASSLWGGGAYEQYF. CDR3 DNA: TGTGCCAGCAGTTTATGGGGCGGGGGGGCCTACGAGCAGTACTTC.

This chain connects TRBV5-1 to TRBJ2-3; D is undetermined. Between the trimmed V and J ends, which lost 4 bases and 1 base, there was a span of 10 bases. This CDR3 region has 14 residues. Germline lookup yields CDR1 SGHRS and CDR2 YFSETQ. CDR3 in DNA: TGCGCCAGCAGCCCTCCCACTGGCACAGATACGCAGTATTTT. It yields the protein CASSPPTGTDTQYF.

This clonotype was counted ten times or more. CDR3 coding DNA: TGCGCCAGCAGCCAAGCATTAATCAATGAGCAGTTCTTC. It is translated as CASSQALINEQFF. This chain links TRBV4-3 with TRBJ2-1; D is unresolved. The V end lost 1 base, the J end lost 6 bases, and 7 bases lay between the germline ends. CDR3 length: 13 residues. The V gene's germline CDR1 is LGHNA and CDR2 YSLEER.

This clonotype was seen many times. The chain uses TRBV12-3 or TRBV12-4 and TRBJ2-2; 8 bases agree with TRBD2. The ends lost 4 bases at V and 0 bases at J; junction bases unmatched: 7. This CDR3 has 17 residues. The CDR3 reads CASSSGGGRANTGELFF. CDR3 coding DNA: TGTGCCAGCAGTTCCGGGGGGGGCCGAGCGAACACCGGGGAGCTGTTTTTT.